A selection of T cell receptor beta chains follows, all from one sample in a study of shared clonotypes between healthy human individuals. Libraries were prepared by immunoSEQ multiplex PCR; TCRdb keeps only in-frame clonotypes and omits some of them. Of about 490,000 clones detected, 70% to 80% appear once; the ten largest clones hold 10% to 15%. The sequenced sample consisted of PBMCs. The origin of the receptors is a woman aged 40-49 years in good health. Some clones in this sample may be carry-over from other donors' samples. Each CDR3 is given with its conserved first and last residue. D genes are given only for firm matches. Rows may omit the clone size; those that give it use once, few, many or a size class.

v_call	clone_size	j_call	d_call	cdr3_nt	cdr3_aa
TRBV7-9	.	TRBJ2-3	.	TGTGCCAGCATAACTCCTGGGGATACGCAGTATTTT	CASITPGDTQYF
TRBV9	.	TRBJ1-3	.	TGTGCCAGCAGCCCGGGACCCTCCTCTGGAAACACCATATATTTT	CASSPGPSSGNTIYF
TRBV2	.	TRBJ1-1	TRBD1	TGTGCCAGCAGCCTTGATTGGGGGACAGGCCAGGAAGCTTTCTTT	CASSLDWGTGQEAFF
TRBV6-1	.	TRBJ1-5	TRBD1	TGTGCCAGCAGTGGAGAACAGGGGGATCAGCCCCAGCATTTT	CASSGEQGDQPQHF
TRBV28	.	TRBJ2-2	.	TGTGCCAGCAGTTCGGGACTTAACACCGGGGAGCTGTTTTTT	CASSSGLNTGELFF
TRBV6-4	.	TRBJ2-3	TRBD2	TGTGCCAGCAGTGTATCCGGGACTAGTTTCGATACGCAGTATTTT	CASSVSGTSFDTQYF
TRBV7-9	.	TRBJ1-5	TRBD1	TGTGCCAGCAGCTTCATACCGGGACAGGGGGTTCAGCCCCAGCATTTT	CASSFIPGQGVQPQHF
TRBV5-4	.	TRBJ2-7	.	TGTGCCAGCAGCAGGGAAGGGGGGACGCTCTCCTACGAGCAGTACTTC	CASSREGGTLSYEQYF
TRBV5-1	few	TRBJ2-1	.	TGCGCCAGCAGCTTGGGGGGGCGTCCCGGTAACAATGAGCAGTTCTTC	CASSLGGRPGNNEQFF
TRBV7-2	.	TRBJ1-4	TRBD1	TGTGCCAGCAGCTTATTTATAGGGGGCGGTGAAAAACTGTTTTTT	CASSLFIGGGEKLFF
TRBV6-5	.	TRBJ1-4	.	TGTGCCAGCAGCCCCAGGAGAACTAATGAAAAACTGTTTTTT	CASSPRRTNEKLFF
TRBV5-8	few	TRBJ2-5	.	TGTGCCAGCAGCTTCGGTTCCGGCGGAGGGGAGACCCAGTACTTC	CASSFGSGGGETQYF
TRBV4-1	.	TRBJ1-2	TRBD1	TGCGCCAGCAGCCAGGACAGGGTTAACTATGGCTACACCTTC	CASSQDRVNYGYTF
TRBV5-1	.	TRBJ2-1	TRBD1	TGCGCCAGCAGCTTGGAGGGGACAGCCTACAATGAGCAGTTCTTC	CASSLEGTAYNEQFF
TRBV7-2	.	TRBJ2-1	.	TGTGCCAGCAGCTTAGGGGGGGGCTGGTACAATGAGCAGTTCTTC	CASSLGGGWYNEQFF
TRBV7-2	many	TRBJ2-7	.	TGTGCCAGCAGCTTACAGGGGAGCTCCTACGAGCAGTACTTC	CASSLQGSSYEQYF
TRBV18	.	TRBJ2-7	.	TGTGCCAGCTCACCCGGGGACGGAGGGATGTACGAGCAGTACTTC	CASSPGDGGMYEQYF
TRBV27	once	TRBJ2-1	TRBD2	TGTGCCAGCAGTTGGGGCGGGGGTGAGCAGTTCTTC	CASSWGGGEQFF
TRBV27	.	TRBJ1-1	.	TGTGCCAGCAGTTTAACCCAGGGTGGGTCTGAAGCTTTCTTT	CASSLTQGGSEAFF
TRBV2	once	TRBJ2-2	TRBD2	TGTGCCAGCAGTGTAACTAGCGGGAGGCCTAGCGGGGAGCTGTTTTTT	CASSVTSGRPSGELFF
TRBV5-8	.	TRBJ2-1	TRBD2	TGTGCCAGCAGCAGACGCGGGACTAGCGGCCTCAATGAGCAGTTCTTC	CASSRRGTSGLNEQFF
TRBV9	.	TRBJ1-2	.	TGTGCCAGCAGCGGCCGGGACCCTGGCCTCCGGGGCTACACCTTC	CASSGRDPGLRGYTF
TRBV5-1	.	TRBJ2-6	.	TGCGCCAGCAGCTTGACGGGACCCTCGTCTTCTGGGGCCAACGTCCTGACTTTC	CASSLTGPSSSGANVLTF
TRBV7-7	.	TRBJ2-2	.	TGTGCTAGCAGGGGAGGGCTGGACACCGGGGAGCTGTTTTTT	CASRGGLDTGELFF
TRBV9	.	TRBJ2-7	TRBD1	TGTGCCAGCAGCCGTTTCGACAGGGCCCCCTACGAGCAGTACTTC	CASSRFDRAPYEQYF
TRBV18	.	TRBJ2-7	.	TGTGCCAGCTCCCTACTGGGTGACAAAGCCTACGAGCAGTACTTC	CASSLLGDKAYEQYF
TRBV19	.	TRBJ1-5	TRBD1	TGTGCCAGTAATTCAGGGGGAGGAGGCAATCAGCCCCAGCATTTT	CASNSGGGGNQPQHF
TRBV7-9	.	TRBJ1-1	.	TGTGCCACCGGGGACACGACGAACACTGAAGCTTTCTTT	CATGDTTNTEAFF
TRBV14	.	TRBJ1-3	.	TGTGCCAGCAGCCAAGATCCGGGTCCCCCTGGAAACACCATATATTTT	CASSQDPGPPGNTIYF
TRBV4-2	.	TRBJ2-3	TRBD2	TGTGCCAGCAGCCAAGCTAGCGGGAGGGTGTTTAGCACAGATACGCAGTATTTT	CASSQASGRVFSTDTQYF
TRBV30	few	TRBJ2-5	.	TGTGCCTGGAGTGTGAGAGGGGTAGAGACCCAGTACTTC	CAWSVRGVETQYF
TRBV10-3	few	TRBJ2-5	.	TGTGCCACCGGACTACCGGGACGGACGCAAGAGACCCAGTACTTC	CATGLPGRTQETQYF
TRBV5-1	.	TRBJ2-7	.	TGCGCCAGCAGCTTGGGTAGTTCCTACGAGCAGTACTTC	CASSLGSSYEQYF
TRBV21-1	few	TRBJ1-5	.	TGTGCCAGCAGCAAATGGGCTCCGGGAGGGAATAGGAGCAATCAGCCCCAGCATTTT	CASSKWAPGGNRSNQPQHF
TRBV10-1	.	TRBJ2-3	.	TGCGCCAGCAGCGGGTCCCGGGACAACACAGATACGCAGTATTTT	CASSGSRDNTDTQYF
TRBV15	.	TRBJ1-3	.	TGTGCCACCAGCAGAGAGGGGGGAACAAGCTCTGGAAACACCATATATTTT	CATSREGGTSSGNTIYF
TRBV21-1	.	TRBJ1-2	.	TGTGCCAGCAGCCCCACGAAGGGGGGGGCTAACTATGGCTACACCTTC	CASSPTKGGANYGYTF
TRBV7-2	once	TRBJ2-2	.	TGTGCCAGCAGCCGAGACCGGAACACCGGGGAGCTGTTTTTT	CASSRDRNTGELFF
TRBV18	.	TRBJ2-7	.	TGTGCCAGCTCATCAGGTCGGGGATCCTACGAGCAGTACTTC	CASSSGRGSYEQYF
TRBV5-1	.	TRBJ2-1	.	TGCGCCAGCAGCTTCGGCCGCAACAATGAGCAGTTCTTC	CASSFGRNNEQFF
TRBV7-9	.	TRBJ2-7	TRBD2	TGTGCCAGCACTATTTCTAGCGGGATTGCCCCCTACGAGCAGTACTTC	CASTISSGIAPYEQYF
TRBV7-7	once	TRBJ2-1	TRBD2	TGTGCTAGCAGCTTACTGGGACTAGGCAATGAGCAGTTCTTC	CASSLLGLGNEQFF
TRBV6-6	.	TRBJ1-4	.	TGTGCCAGCAGTCCCCATGCGGGGAATGAAAAACTGTTTTTT	CASSPHAGNEKLFF
TRBV18	.	TRBJ1-4	TRBD1	TGTGCCAGCTCACCATCACGGCCAGACAGGGTCAATGAAAAACTGTTTTTT	CASSPSRPDRVNEKLFF
TRBV19	.	TRBJ1-2	.	TGTGCCAGTACCTCCCGAGGGGGGAAAGACTATGGCTACACCTTC	CASTSRGGKDYGYTF
TRBV30	.	TRBJ2-5	.	TGCGCCTGGAGAAGCGGGTACCAAGAGACCCAGTACTTC	CAWRSGYQETQYF
TRBV18	.	TRBJ2-7	.	TGTGCCAGCTCACCAGGGGCAGGAATAACCTACGAGCAGTACTTC	CASSPGAGITYEQYF
TRBV29-1	.	TRBJ1-1	.	TGCAGCGTTGTGGTACAGATGAACACTGAAGCTTTCTTT	CSVVVQMNTEAFF
TRBV5-5	once	TRBJ1-5	.	TGTGCCAGCAGCTTGCTAGGCAGTCCCTCGACGCCCCAGCATTTT	CASSLLGSPSTPQHF
TRBV5-1	.	TRBJ2-7	.	TGCGCCAGCAGCTTGGCGGCCACAGCTTACGAGCAGTACTTC	CASSLAATAYEQYF
TRBV15	once	TRBJ2-3	TRBD2	TGTGCCACCAGCAGGTGGGGACTAGCTCCAGATACGCAGTATTTT	CATSRWGLAPDTQYF
TRBV4-1	.	TRBJ1-1	.	TGCGCCAGCAGCCAAGATGAGGGGACGGGGGCTTTCTTT	CASSQDEGTGAFF